This TCR beta chain was identified during a study of post-analysis software for immune sequencing data. The overall study: Included courses were relapsing-remitting and secondary progressive multiple sclerosis; progressive-relapsing multiple sclerosis was also included. General study results and limits: Versus controls, multiple sclerosis patients showed significantly lower diversity (normalized Chao1). Patients showed TRBV5-6, TRBV5-1 and TRBV20-1 among roughly 5 TRBV segments more frequent than in controls.

The authors incorporated unique molecular identifiers into the TCR beta cDNA libraries. Each CDR3 protein is one row after TCRdb ran MiXCR on the PCR reads. The data contain over 250,000 distinct CDR3 sequences, about 40% of them singletons. This clonotype was detected ten times or more. Its antigen is currently unknown. The germline CDR1 and CDR2 sequences are SQVTM and ANQGSEA. This CDR3 has 13 amino acids. Trimming stripped 4 bases from V and 2 bases from J, with 11 bases between. The sequence came from a girl under 18 with multiple sclerosis. The rearrangement links TRBV29-1 to TRBJ1-1; possibly TRBD1 for D (5 bases). The specimen sequenced was blood. CDR3 sequence reads: CSVASRANTEAFF. The DNA for the CDR3 is TGCAGCGTTGCGAGCAGGGCTAACACTGAAGCTTTCTTT.